The text below deals with one T cell receptor beta chain. Profiling relied on immunoSEQ multiplex PCR, and the TCRdb table lists in-frame clones only, not all of them. The data hold more than 4,000 clones, with about 84% observed a single time. This entry belongs to a study of tumor T cells in aggressive B-cell lymphoma. The CDR3 runs 13 residues. Per germline, CDR1 SGHKS and CDR2 YYEKEE (reference sequence). Between the trimmed V and J ends, which lost 2 bases and 10 bases, there was a span of 13 bases. The origin of this receptor is an adult with diffuse large B cell lymphoma. V and J are TRBV5-5 and TRBJ2-1; D unclear. The sequencing sample was made of tumor tissue. CDR3 nucleotides: TGTGCCAGCAGCTTAACCTTTTTGGGCGAGCAGTTCTTC. As protein: CASSLTFLGEQFF.